The 16 T cell receptor beta chains below come from one sample, sequenced in a study of PD-L1 blockade in urothelial cancer. Sample time point: pretreatment peripheral blood. Sequenced by immunoSEQ multiplex PCR; TCRdb stores in-frame clones only, minus some. The sample includes 60,000 to 70,000 clones, 70% to 90% seen only once; the top ten take around 1.5%. Sequenced here: PBMCs, sampled around atezolizumab (anti-PD-L1) treatment. The receptor set was obtained from a man in his 70s with urothelial cancer.

V is TRBV28 and J is TRBJ1-4, with 7 bases that match TRBD1. The germline CDR1 and CDR2 sequences are MDHEN and SYDVKM. This CDR3 region has 15 residues. The V and J ends lost 4 bases and 8 bases, in that order; junction bases with no gene match: 10. This CDR3 is CASSSPGTVGEKLFF. As DNA, the CDR3 is TGTGCCAGCAGTTCTCCCGGGACAGTAGGGGAAAAACTGTTTTTT.

The chain links TRBV27 to TRBJ2-7, with D perhaps TRBD2 (6 bases). The CDR3 is 15 amino acids. Germline CDR1 and CDR2: MNHEY and SMNVEV (reference sequence). V lost 0 bases and J 1 base, leaving 10 bases between the germline ends. The CDR3 DNA reads TGTGCCAGCAGTTTATCCTGGACTACTTCCTACGAGCAGTACTTC. Residues: CASSLSWTTSYEQYF.

The chain is built from TRBV6-6 and TRBJ2-2; 8 nucleotides line up with TRBD2. CDR3 length equals 14 residues. Germline CDR1 is MNHNY and CDR2 is SVGAGI (reference sequence). The V segment lost 6 bases and the J segment 4 bases; nucleotides outside the gene matches: 4. The CDR3 protein is CASRGLAPTGELFF. DNA of the CDR3: TGTGCCAGCAGAGGACTAGCCCCCACCGGGGAGCTGTTTTTT.

The chain has TRBV18 and TRBJ2-4; D gene uncertain. V gave up 2 bases and J gave up 6 bases, with 8 bases separating them. The CDR3 covers 13 residues. The germline V gene has CDR1 KGHSH and CDR2 LQKENI. Here the CDR3 reads CASSPSFGNIQYF. In DNA form, the CDR3 reads TGTGCCAGCTCACCAAGTTTCGGAAACATTCAGTACTTC.

The sample holds a few counts of this clone. The J gene is TRBJ1-1, the V gene TRBV5-1; TRBD1 is a possible D gene (5 bases). The CDR3 sequence is 13 residues long. The V gene lost 2 bases and the J gene lost 4 bases, with 9 bases spanning the gap. Germline V gene lookup returns CDR1 SGHRS and CDR2 YFSETQ. The DNA of the CDR3 is TGCGCCAGCAGCTTCCAGGGTTCCACTGAAGCTTTCTTT. As protein: CASSFQGSTEAFF.

The CDR3 region is CASSIGAGVFYEQYF. The DNA for the CDR3 is TGTGCCAGTAGTATAGGAGCGGGAGTTTTCTACGAGCAGTACTTC. The rearrangement uses TRBV19 and TRBJ2-7; TRBD2 aligns across 8 bases. The CDR3 is made up of 15 amino acids. Per germline, CDR1 LNHDA and CDR2 SQIVND (reference sequence). V dropped 1 base and J dropped 3; count of bases not matched to a gene: 5.

This rearrangement joins TRBV19 to TRBJ2-1; D perhaps matches TRBD2 (6 bases). Trimming took off 5 bases at V and 12 bases at J, with 14 bases between the two ends. Germline assignment: CDR1 LNHDA and CDR2 SQIVND (reference sequence). The CDR3 sequence is 12 residues long. Here the CDR3 reads CASSPRDSAQFF. CDR3 DNA sequence: TGTGCCAGTAGTCCCCGGGACTCCGCGCAGTTCTTC.

This clone has more than one count but fewer than ten. This chain connects TRBV9 to TRBJ1-1; D is possibly TRBD1 (6 bases). The V end was cut by 4 bases, the J end by 1 base, with 8 bases between. There are 13 residues in the CDR3. The germline CDR1 and CDR2 sequences are SGDLS and YYNGEE. The CDR3: CASSLQGNTEAFF. The CDR3 nucleotides read TGTGCCAGCAGCCTACAGGGGAACACTGAAGCTTTCTTT.

This CDR3 reads CASMRDWGAEAFF. DNA for the CDR3: TGTGCCAGCATGAGGGACTGGGGAGCTGAAGCTTTCTTT. The chain uses TRBV6-1 and TRBJ1-1; maybe TRBD1 (5 bases). With 7 bases removed from V and 6 bases from J, the gap between germline ends came to 15 bases. The CDR3 runs to 13 residues. From germline, CDR1 is MNHNS and CDR2 SASEGT.

The chain joins TRBV11-3 to TRBJ2-1; 10 bases are shared with TRBD2. The CDR3 loop spans 15 amino acids. J gave up 6 bases and V 5 bases, and 7 bases lay outside the gene matches. CDR1 SGHNT and CDR2 YENEEA come from the germline V gene. The CDR3 DNA reads as TGTGCCAGCAGCGCCTTTGAGCGGGAGGGCAATGAGCAGTTCTTC. Translation gives CASSAFEREGNEQFF.

The CDR3, as DNA: TGTGCCAGCAGCTTCGCTAGCGGGAGTAATAGCGAGCAGTACTTC. It encodes CASSFASGSNSEQYF. The chain carries TRBV7-3 and TRBJ2-7, with 10 bases aligning to TRBD2. This CDR3 spans 15 amino acids. CDR1 is SGHTA, CDR2 FQGTGA, per germline. The V and J ends lost 3 bases and 6 bases, in that order; junction bases with no gene match: 8.

The rearrangement uses TRBV29-1 and TRBJ2-1; 14 bases align to TRBD2. The CDR3 contains 16 residues. From germline, CDR1 is SQVTM and CDR2 ANQGSEA. The V gene end was trimmed by 7 bases and the J gene end by 5 bases; junction bases not matched to a gene: 10. The CDR3 nucleotides read TGCAGCGCCTATCAGGGACTAGCGGGAGCCCACAATGAGCAGTTCTTC. Translation gives CSAYQGLAGAHNEQFF.

The chain joins TRBV20-1 to TRBJ2-7, with no clear D. Germline V gene sequence: CDR1 DFQATT, CDR2 SNEGSKA (reference sequence). Trimming cost V 6 bases and J 0 bases, with 6 bases left between them. This CDR3 spans 11 amino acids. CDR3: CSAAASYEQYF. CDR3 DNA sequence: TGCAGTGCGGCGGCCTCCTACGAGCAGTACTTC.

This chain links TRBV5-1 with TRBJ2-1; 8 bases fit TRBD1. CDR1 and CDR2 from the germline V gene are SGHRS and YFSETQ. Unmatched junction bases numbered 7, after V lost 5 bases and J lost 3 bases. CDR3 length equals 15 residues. CDR3 bases: TGCGCCAGCAGGTATGACAGGGGTGGCTACAATGAGCAGTTCTTC. Its protein is CASRYDRGGYNEQFF.

The chain carries TRBV19 and TRBJ2-5; TRBD1 agrees at 8 bases. V gave up 1 base and J gave up 1 base; unmatched junction bases: 2. This CDR3 comprises 15 residues. Germline CDR1 and CDR2: LNHDA and SQIVND (reference sequence). The CDR3 nucleotides are TGTGCCAGTAGTATAGGGGACAGGAGCCAAGAGACCCAGTACTTC. Its translation is CASSIGDRSQETQYF.

This clone has just one count. The J gene is TRBJ2-5, the V gene TRBV6-1; D might be TRBD2 (6 bases). The CDR3 is made up of 14 amino acids. Between the trimmed V and J ends, which lost 4 bases and 3 bases, there was a span of 12 bases. Looked up from germline, CDR1 is MNHNS and CDR2 is SASEGT. The chain's CDR3 is CASSVGAGKETQYF. The CDR3 DNA reads TGTGCCAGCAGTGTAGGAGCGGGTAAAGAGACCCAGTACTTC.